This is a list of T cell receptor beta chains from one sample in a study of PD-L1 blockade in urothelial cancer. Profiled with immunoSEQ multiplex PCR; TCRdb holds only in-frame clones, not every one. The data hold about 90,000 clones, with over 80% observed a single time. The source was PBMCs, collected around atezolizumab (anti-PD-L1) treatment. The receptors here all came from a man between 70 and 80 years old with urothelial cancer. CDR3s include the opening cysteine and the closing phenylalanine or tryptophan. The D gene is left open where the match is weak. Not every row has a clone size; where given, it reads once, few, many or a size class.

. | TRBJ2-1 | TRBV6-1 | TRBD1 | CASTWDREASGEQFF | TGTGCCAGCACCTGGGACAGGGAGGCGTCTGGGGAGCAGTTCTTC
. | TRBJ2-5 | TRBV20-1 | . | CSATGQETQYF | TGCAGTGCTACGGGGCAAGAGACCCAGTACTTC
. | TRBJ1-4 | TRBV7-2 | TRBD1 | CASSLGGDRAEKLFF | TGTGCCAGCAGCTTGGGTGGTGACAGGGCTGAAAAACTGTTTTTT
. | TRBJ1-1 | TRBV5-4 | . | CASSLEPQVPTEAFF | TGTGCCAGCAGCTTGGAACCACAAGTTCCAACTGAAGCTTTCTTT
. | TRBJ2-1 | TRBV29-1 | TRBD2 | CSVKQPGLAGVTYNEQFF | TGCAGCGTTAAGCAGCCGGGACTAGCGGGAGTAACCTACAATGAGCAGTTCTTC
. | TRBJ2-7 | TRBV2 | TRBD1 | CASRGTVYEQYF | TGTGCCAGCAGGGGGACAGTCTACGAGCAGTACTTC
. | TRBJ2-3 | TRBV6-1 | TRBD1 | CASSEAPDRWPDTQYF | TGTGCCAGCAGTGAAGCCCCGGACAGGTGGCCAGATACGCAGTATTTT
. | TRBJ1-2 | TRBV2 | . | CASSEIQGGFYGYTF | TGTGCCAGCAGTGAAATACAGGGTGGGTTCTATGGCTACACCTTC
. | TRBJ2-3 | TRBV6-5 | . | CASSYSIMSTQYF | TGTGCCAGCAGTTACTCGATTATGAGTACGCAGTATTTT
. | TRBJ2-3 | TRBV2 | . | CASSEPGADTDTQYF | TGTGCCAGCAGTGAACCAGGGGCTGACACAGATACGCAGTATTTT
. | TRBJ2-5 | TRBV18 | . | CASSAESQETQYF | TGTGCCAGCTCTGCGGAGTCCCAAGAGACCCAGTACTTC
. | TRBJ2-1 | TRBV6-1 | . | CASRHLGMANNEQFF | TGTGCCAGCAGACATCTAGGAATGGCCAACAATGAGCAGTTCTTC
. | TRBJ2-2 | TRBV29-1 | TRBD1 | CSVGYTGGTGELFF | TGCAGCGTTGGCTATACAGGGGGCACCGGGGAGCTGTTTTTT
few | TRBJ2-7 | TRBV5-6 | TRBD2 | CASSLPSGRSLEEQYF | TGTGCCAGCAGCTTGCCTAGCGGGAGGTCTCTCGAGGAGCAGTACTTC
once | TRBJ1-2 | TRBV5-1 | . | CASSFLLGPSNYGYTF | TGCGCCAGCAGCTTTCTTCTGGGGCCTTCTAACTATGGCTACACCTTC
once | TRBJ1-2 | TRBV5-4 | . | CASSLTGPGGGYTF | TGTGCCAGCAGCTTAACCGGTCCTGGTGGTGGCTACACCTTC
few | TRBJ1-2 | TRBV18 | . | CASSPINGQQANYGYTF | TGTGCCAGCTCACCAATTAATGGACAGCAAGCTAACTATGGCTACACCTTC
. | TRBJ2-7 | TRBV27 | TRBD1 | CATRARTGTSYSYEQYF | TGTGCCACACGAGCAAGGACAGGGACCAGCTACTCCTACGAGCAGTACTTC
. | TRBJ2-3 | TRBV29-1 | TRBD2 | CSVGLAGGETDTQYF | TGCAGCGTTGGACTAGCGGGAGGAGAAACAGATACGCAGTATTTT
few | TRBJ2-7 | TRBV27 | TRBD1 | CASRLQGARNEQYF | TGTGCCAGCAGACTACAGGGGGCTAGGAACGAGCAGTACTTC
. | TRBJ2-5 | TRBV11-2 | TRBD2 | CASSPGSGAQETQYF | TGTGCCAGCAGCCCTGGTAGCGGGGCCCAAGAGACCCAGTACTTC
few | TRBJ2-1 | TRBV5-1 | TRBD1 | CASSLDTGDNEQFF | TGCGCCAGCAGCTTGGATACAGGGGACAATGAGCAGTTCTTC
. | TRBJ2-4 | TRBV7-2 | TRBD1 | CASSTRTGINIQYF | TGTGCCAGCAGCACCCGGACAGGGATTAACATTCAGTACTTC
. | TRBJ1-2 | TRBV6-1 | . | CASMLGVYGYTF | TGTGCCAGCATGTTAGGGGTCTATGGCTACACCTTC
. | TRBJ2-1 | TRBV7-3 | TRBD2 | CASSLFSGGDYNEQFF | TGTGCCAGCAGCTTATTTAGCGGGGGAGATTACAATGAGCAGTTCTTC
once | TRBJ1-1 | TRBV5-1 | TRBD1 | CASSLGITGGGTEAFF | TGCGCCAGCAGCTTGGGGATAACAGGGGGGGGAACTGAAGCTTTCTTT
. | TRBJ2-7 | TRBV19 | . | CASSIATGLGEQYF | TGTGCCAGTAGTATAGCGACAGGTCTGGGCGAGCAGTACTTC
. | TRBJ2-7 | TRBV7-2 | . | CASSLGPSGEQYF | TGTGCCAGCAGCTTAGGGCCTAGTGGCGAGCAGTACTTC
. | TRBJ1-1 | TRBV5-1 | . | CASSLGGGMNTEAFF | TGCGCCAGCAGCTTGGGGGGGGGAATGAACACTGAAGCTTTCTTT
. | TRBJ2-3 | TRBV6-6 | . | CASSHPRGGRSDTQYF | TGTGCCAGCAGTCACCCAAGGGGGGGGCGCTCAGATACGCAGTATTTT
once | TRBJ2-5 | TRBV5-1 | . | CASSEDSLQETQYF | TGCGCCAGCAGCGAGGACAGCCTACAAGAGACCCAGTACTTC
. | TRBJ1-4 | TRBV15 | . | CATSRGAGEGSEKLFF | TGTGCCACCAGCAGAGGGGCAGGGGAAGGGAGTGAAAAACTGTTTTTT
. | TRBJ1-1 | TRBV29-1 | TRBD1 | CSVRDRANTEAFF | TGCAGCGTGCGGGACAGAGCGAACACTGAAGCTTTCTTT
. | TRBJ2-3 | TRBV9 | . | CASSSGSSTDTQYF | TGTGCCAGCAGCTCCGGGTCCTCCACAGATACGCAGTATTTT
. | TRBJ1-1 | TRBV11-3 | . | CASSRRNKPYNTEAFF | TGTGCCAGCAGCCGGCGGAACAAGCCGTATAACACTGAAGCTTTCTTT
many | TRBJ2-2 | TRBV7-6 | . | CASSLALGGRRGNTGELFF | TGTGCCAGCAGCTTAGCGCTGGGCGGGCGGAGGGGAAACACCGGGGAGCTGTTTTTT
. | TRBJ2-1 | TRBV7-2 | . | CASSLGVSSYNEQFF | TGTGCCAGCAGCTTAGGCGTAAGCTCCTACAATGAGCAGTTCTTC
. | TRBJ2-3 | TRBV7-9 | TRBD1 | CASSSWTGRSDTQYF | TGTGCCAGCAGCTCTTGGACAGGGCGTTCAGATACGCAGTATTTT
. | TRBJ2-2 | TRBV2 | . | CASKNSGSGELFF | TGTGCCAGCAAGAACTCCGGGTCCGGGGAGCTGTTTTTT
. | TRBJ2-5 | TRBV10-2 | . | CASSAGVSETQYF | TGCGCCAGCAGTGCAGGGGTGAGCGAGACCCAGTACTTC
few | TRBJ2-5 | TRBV5-6 | . | CASSLWPQETQYF | TGTGCCAGCAGCTTGTGGCCCCAAGAGACCCAGTACTTC
. | TRBJ2-7 | TRBV4-3 | . | CASSQEAGVSYEQYF | TGCGCCAGCAGCCAAGAGGCAGGGGTCTCCTACGAGCAGTACTTC
. | TRBJ2-1 | TRBV4-1 | TRBD2 | CASSQVGGRNGEQFF | TGCGCCAGCAGCCAAGTCGGCGGGAGGAATGGTGAGCAGTTCTTC
. | TRBJ1-6 | TRBV4-1 | . | CASSQGTPRGSPLHF | TGCGCCAGCAGCCAAGGGACCCCTCGGGGTTCACCCCTCCACTTT
. | TRBJ2-3 | TRBV7-8 | TRBD2 | CASSLLAGGSSSTDTQYF | TGTGCCAGCAGCTTACTAGCGGGAGGATCGTCTAGCACAGATACGCAGTATTTT